Below are 21 T cell receptor beta chains sequenced from a single sample in a study of OX40 agonist ivuxolimab in advanced cancers. The method was immunoSEQ multiplex PCR; TCRdb's version includes in-frame clones alone and lacks a portion of them. Of around 140,000 clones listed, approximately 90% are singletons. The source material was CD4+ or CD8+ T cells sorted from blood, sampled in a trial of the OX40 agonist ivuxolimab. These receptors all stem from an adult with an advanced solid tumor such as melanoma, head and neck, liver or kidney cancer.

This chain joins TRBV27 and TRBJ1-4; 8 nucleotides match TRBD1. J lost 8 bases, V lost 2 bases, and 7 bases had no gene match. Germline V lookup: CDR1 MNHEY, CDR2 SMNVEV (reference sequence). The CDR3 is 15 amino acids. Here the CDR3 DNA reads TGTGCCAGCAGTTTAAGGGGCAGGGGGCGGGAAAAACTGTTTTTT. This sequence encodes CASSLRGRGREKLFF.

The rearrangement joins TRBV28 to TRBJ2-1; no definite D call. Germline V lookup: CDR1 MDHEN, CDR2 SYDVKM. Deletions cut 7 bases from V and 8 bases from J, with 15 bases between. The CDR3 has 13 residues. The CDR3 coding sequence is TGTGCCAGCACACTGGGGTTCGGCGATGAGCAGTTCTTC. This gives the protein CASTLGFGDEQFF.

V usage is TRBV5-5 and J usage is TRBJ1-2; 7 bases map to TRBD1. The CDR3 is 12 residues long. J gave up 7 bases and V 3 bases, and 3 bases lay outside the gene matches. Germline V gene data show CDR1 as SGHKS and CDR2 as YYEKEE (reference sequence). CDR3 sequence: CASSYRQGGYTF. The CDR3 region has the DNA TGTGCCAGCAGCTACCGACAGGGTGGCTACACCTTC.

The chain combines TRBV9 with TRBJ2-3; D not certain. Germline V gene data show CDR1 as SGDLS and CDR2 as YYNGEE. With 4 bases removed from V and 3 bases from J, the gap between germline ends came to 9 bases. The CDR3 is made up of 13 amino acids. CDR3 sequence (DNA): TGTGCCAGCAGCCCACAACTGACAGATACGCAGTATTTT. Translating it yields CASSPQLTDTQYF.

This chain connects TRBV6-6 to TRBJ2-7; D gene uncertain. CDR1 is MNHNY and CDR2 is SVGAGI in the germline V gene (reference sequence). The V end lost 9 bases, the J end lost 0 bases, and 12 bases lay between the germline ends. CDR3 length equals 13 residues. The CDR3 DNA reads as TGTGCCAGTACTACAAGCAGCTCCTACGAGCAGTACTTC. This encodes CASTTSSSYEQYF.

This chain links TRBV14 with TRBJ2-1; D could derive from TRBD1 or TRBD2 (5 bases each). V was pared by 2 bases and J by 4 bases, with 15 bases between. This CDR3 is 16 amino acids long. The germline V gene has CDR1 SGHDN and CDR2 FVKESK. CDR3 protein: CASSQLAGTIYNEQFF. The CDR3, as DNA: TGTGCCAGCAGCCAACTCGCCGGGACCATATACAATGAGCAGTTCTTC. The full variable domain, with the rest looked up from reference TRBV14 and TRBJ2-1, is EAGVTQFPSHSVIEKGQTVTLRCDPISGHDNLYWYRRVMGKEIKFLLHFVKESKQDESGMPNNRFLAERTGGTYSTLKVQPAELEDSGVYFCASSQLAGTIYNEQFFGPGTRLTVL.

The rearrangement uses TRBV19 and TRBJ2-7; the D gene is possibly TRBD1 (6 bases). This CDR3 has 15 amino acids. CDR1 and CDR2 (germline): LNHDA, SQIVND (reference sequence). Trimming left V 4 bases short and J 0 bases short, with 13 bases between. The CDR3 DNA reads TGTGCCAGTAGTAACCAGGGGTTATACTCCTACGAGCAGTACTTC. Amino acid sequence: CASSNQGLYSYEQYF.

This clone is a singleton in its sample. The chain is built from TRBV10-1 and TRBJ2-2, with 7 nucleotides matching TRBD1. This CDR3 contains 17 residues. Trimming removed 2 bases from V and 3 bases from J; junction bases left unmatched: 9. The V gene's germline CDR1 is WNHNN and CDR2 SYGVQD (reference sequence). As DNA, the CDR3 is TGCGCCAGCAGTGAGCGAGGGGGCGAAGATTACACCGGGGAGCTGTTTTTT. Its translation is CASSERGGEDYTGELFF.

The chain couples TRBV5-5 to TRBJ2-7; 9 positions agree with TRBD2. The CDR3 totals 16 residues. The germline V gene encodes CDR1 SGHKS and CDR2 YYEKEE (reference sequence). With 0 bases clipped from V and 5 bases from J, the junction kept 9 bases outside the gene matches. CDR3 nucleotides: TGTGCCAGCAGCTTGGGTCCGGTAGCGGGAGTTCACGAGCAGTACTTC. This gives the protein CASSLGPVAGVHEQYF.

This clone was recorded once. The J gene is TRBJ2-5, the V gene TRBV27; 8 bases are a match to TRBD2. The CDR3 covers 14 residues. V lost 5 bases to trimming and J lost 3 bases; unmatched junction nucleotides: 5. Germline V gene lookup returns CDR1 MNHEY and CDR2 SMNVEV (reference sequence). For the CDR3, the DNA is TGTGCCAGCAGTCGGGAGGGGGGAGAAGAGACCCAGTACTTC. Protein: CASSREGGEETQYF.

CDR3 sequence: CASSLRGGQAIYGYTF. The CDR3 coding sequence is TGTGCCAGCAGTTTAAGGGGGGGACAGGCTATCTATGGCTACACCTTC. The chain recombines TRBV27 with TRBJ1-2, with TRBD1 identical over 8 bases. Germline assignment: CDR1 MNHEY and CDR2 SMNVEV (reference sequence). This CDR3 contains 16 residues. The trim removed 2 bases at V and 4 bases at J, leaving 9 bases unmatched.

V gene TRBV5-1 combines with J gene TRBJ2-1, with 10 bases identical to TRBD2. V was pared by 4 bases and J by 3 bases, with 4 bases of the junction left unmatched. Looked up from germline, CDR1 is SGHRS and CDR2 is YFSETQ. CDR3 length: 15 residues. CDR3 in DNA: TGCGCCAGCAGCCTCTCTAGCGGGAGCTACAATGAGCAGTTCTTC. This sequence encodes CASSLSSGSYNEQFF.

DNA for the CDR3: TGTGCCAGTAGTATGGGACTAGCGGGAAATGGACTCCGGCAGTTCTTC. Its protein is CASSMGLAGNGLRQFF. The chain employs TRBV19 and TRBJ2-1; 13 bases are a match to TRBD2. Trimming took 3 bases from V and 12 from J; bases not matched to a gene: 11. The CDR3 totals 16 residues. The V gene's germline CDR1 is LNHDA and CDR2 SQIVND (reference sequence).

The table lists this clone with a few counts. V and J are TRBV9 and TRBJ1-1, with 10 bases identical to TRBD1. The CDR3 totals 16 residues. V lost 4 bases to trimming and J lost 3 bases; unmatched junction nucleotides: 9. The germline CDR1 and CDR2 sequences are SGDLS and YYNGEE. CDR3 DNA sequence: TGTGCCAGCAGCCCGGGACAGGGGTTGGGGGACACTGAAGCTTTCTTT. It specifies CASSPGQGLGDTEAFF. Combining the CDR3 with reference TRBV9 and TRBJ1-1 gives the whole variable domain DSGVTQTPKHLITATGQRVTLRCSPRSGDLSVYWYQQSLDQGLQFLIQYYNGEERAKGNILERFSAQQFPDLHSELNLSSLELGDSALYFCASSPGQGLGDTEAFFGQGTRLTVV.

This chain connects TRBV27 to TRBJ1-1; D not certain. The germline CDR1 and CDR2 sequences are MNHEY and SMNVEV (reference sequence). Between the trimmed V and J ends, which lost 0 bases and 3 bases, there was a span of 20 bases. The CDR3 length is 18 residues. CDR3 coding DNA: TGTGCCAGCAGTTTATCGGGTGGGTTAACTCCCCGGGACACTGAAGCTTTCTTT. Amino acids: CASSLSGGLTPRDTEAFF.

The chain is built from TRBV10-3 and TRBJ1-3, with a possible D match to TRBD1 (6 bases). CDR1 and CDR2 (germline): ENHRY, SYGVKD. Trimming left V 10 bases short and J 3 bases short, with 16 bases between. The CDR3 is made up of 14 amino acids. The CDR3 protein is CATSLGGVGNTIYF. The DNA for the CDR3 is TGTGCCACCTCCCTAGGGGGGGTTGGAAACACCATATATTTT.

The chain employs TRBV4-1 and TRBJ1-4, with TRBD1 as a possible D gene (5 bases). V was trimmed by 0 bases and J by 16 bases, leaving 18 bases between them. The germline V gene encodes CDR1 MGHRA and CDR2 YSYEKL. This CDR3 spans 14 amino acids. CDR3 nucleotides: TGCGCCAGCAGCCAAGAAGGGGCTGGGGCAGTACAGTTTTTT. Translated, it gives CASSQEGAGAVQFF.

The V gene is TRBV19, the J gene TRBJ2-1; 11 bases align to TRBD2. The germline V gene encodes CDR1 LNHDA and CDR2 SQIVND (reference sequence). The CDR3 contains 15 residues. The V and J ends lost 2 bases and 9 bases, in that order; junction bases with no gene match: 6. This CDR3 reads CASSISLAGVGEQFF. DNA for the CDR3: TGTGCCAGTAGTATATCACTAGCGGGAGTCGGTGAGCAGTTCTTC.

The chain couples TRBV19 to TRBJ1-5, with 12 bases identical to TRBD1. From germline, CDR1 is LNHDA and CDR2 SQIVND (reference sequence). The V gene end was trimmed by 5 bases and the J gene end by 3 bases; junction bases not matched to a gene: 8. This CDR3 is built from 17 residues. CDR3 sequence reads: CASSPRGQGATNQPQHF. The CDR3 region has the DNA TGTGCCAGTAGTCCGAGGGGACAGGGGGCGACCAATCAGCCCCAGCATTTT.

The chain joins TRBV19 to TRBJ1-2; 10 bases align to TRBD1. The CDR3 runs to 13 residues. The V and J ends lost 6 bases and 7 bases, in that order; junction bases with no gene match: 5. Germline V gene lookup returns CDR1 LNHDA and CDR2 SQIVND (reference sequence). The CDR3: CASSDRGLFGYTF. CDR3 in DNA: TGTGCCAGTAGCGACAGGGGGCTCTTTGGCTACACCTTC.

The V and J genes are TRBV5-1 and TRBJ1-2, with D maybe TRBD1 (5 bases). The V gene's germline CDR1 is SGHRS and CDR2 YFSETQ. V lost 2 bases to trimming and J lost 1 base, with 6 bases between them. This CDR3 contains 13 residues. CDR3 amino acids: CASSLGDNYGYTF. For the CDR3, the DNA is TGCGCCAGCAGCTTAGGGGATAACTATGGCTACACCTTC.